This TCR beta chain was sequenced during a study of blood T cell repertoires in COVID-19. Using immunoSEQ multiplex PCR, the repertoire was profiled, and TCRdb retains in-frame clones only, with some absent. In the table there are hundreds of thousands of clones, roughly 83% of which are singletons. From germline, CDR1 is SGHNT and CDR2 YYREEE (reference sequence). This CDR3 is 14 amino acids long. Trimming stripped 1 base from V and 7 bases from J, with 15 bases between. V usage is TRBV5-4 and J usage is TRBJ2-7; a possible D gene is TRBD2 (6 bases). The receptor was isolated from a man aged 35 to 55 with acute or convalescent COVID-19. Sequenced: peripheral blood. The CDR3 DNA follows: TGTGCCAGCAGCTTGACAGGAGGGCCAGTAGAGCAGTACTTC. Translated: CASSLTGGPVEQYF.